This TCR beta chain was captured by sequencing in a study of shared clonotypes between healthy human individuals. Sequenced by immunoSEQ multiplex PCR; TCRdb stores in-frame clones only, minus some. The sample includes just over 2,000,000 clones, 95% of them seen just once. The V and J ends lost 1 base and 5 bases respectively, with 11 bases between them. The germline gives CDR1 SEHNR, CDR2 FQNEAQ (reference sequence). The CDR3 totals 15 residues. Worth noting for this clone: Other DNA sequences within the sample encode an identical CDR3.

Researchers partitioned CD4+ cells into CD45RA+ naive and CD45RA-negative memory subsets. The chain combines TRBV7-9 with TRBJ1-4, with a weak D call TRBD1 (6 bases). The source of this sequence is a man younger than 35 in good health. Material: naive CD4+ T cells sorted from blood. This sample's subset: CD45RA+ positively selected. The CDR3 loop reads CASSLEGGSNEKLFF. CDR3 coding DNA: TGTGCCAGCAGCTTAGAAGGGGGTAGCAATGAAAAACTGTTTTTT.